This T cell receptor beta chain was profiled in a study of naive CD8 T cells in extremely preterm neonates. Study-wide results and caveats: Preterm infants showed shorter CDR3s, fewer N additions and less trimming than older groups. Preterm neonates had significantly lower iChao1 richness than other age groups.

V shed 1 base, J shed 1 base, and the junction held 11 bases outside the gene matches. Germline CDR1 and CDR2: SGHTA and FQGNSA. There are 18 residues in the CDR3. With regard to this clone: Its specificity is not known.

Data came from immunoSEQ multiplex PCR; TCRdb stores just in-frame clones and leaves some out. The profile covers about 7,500 clones, with around 98% appearing a single time and about 0.35% taken by the ten largest. Deliveries were elective term cesareans at about 35-42 weeks, with no labor or membrane rupture. This clonotype was sampled from a newborn in good health. The specimen was naive CD8+ T cells from cord blood. The chain is built from TRBV7-2 and TRBJ2-3; 7 nucleotides agree with TRBD1. The DNA for the CDR3 is TGTGCCAGCAGCTTAGTTGTAGCGCAGGGGGTGGGCACAGATACGCAGTATTTT. Translation: CASSLVVAQGVGTDTQYF.